Below, 11 T cell receptor beta chains from the same sample are listed, as sequenced in a study of blood T cells in healthy people across ages. Alongside a J-beta primer mix, a sample-barcoded 5' primer served in a second PCR lasting about 7 to 12 cycles. TCRdb used MiXCR to reprocess the 5' RACE reads, holding one entry per CDR3 protein. The table shows about 1.6 million distinct CDR3 sequences, with almost 35% occurring only once. The sequencing input was blood. These receptors all stem from a woman aged 30 to 39 in good health.

This clonotype was detected only a few times. The chain combines TRBV7-2 with TRBJ2-7; D is undetermined. The germline V gene has CDR1 SGHTA and CDR2 FQGNSA. CDR3 length: 13 amino acids. The V and J ends lost 1 base and 6 bases respectively, with 10 bases between them. As DNA, the CDR3 is TGTGCCAGCAGCTTAGTGGAGAGGAGCGAGCAGTACTTC. It translates to CASSLVERSEQYF.

The chain recombines TRBV27 with TRBJ2-3; D gene unclear. CDR1 and CDR2 (germline): MNHEY, SMNVEV (reference sequence). The CDR3 spans 13 residues. Trimming shortened V by 6 bases and J by 5 bases, and 12 bases separated the two germline ends. The CDR3 region has the DNA TGTGCCAGCAGCTCCCGTGGGGTAGATACGCAGTATTTT. Amino acid sequence: CASSSRGVDTQYF.

The chain carries TRBV5-5 and TRBJ2-3, with D maybe TRBD1 (5 bases). Germline assignment: CDR1 SGHKS and CDR2 YYEKEE (reference sequence). The germline V and J ends were trimmed by 0 bases and 2 bases, with 10 bases remaining between them. The CDR3 totals 15 residues. The CDR3 nucleotides are TGTGCCAGCAGCTTGGGACAGCCACTCACAGATACGCAGTATTTT. Its protein product is CASSLGQPLTDTQYF. Full variable domain (remainder filled in from reference TRBV5-5 and TRBJ2-3): DAGVTQSPTHLIKTRGQQVTLRCSPISGHKSVSWYQQVLGQGPQFIFQYYEKEERGRGNFPDRFSARQFPNYSSELNVNALLLGDSALYLCASSLGQPLTDTQYFGPGTRLTVL.

The genes are TRBV25-1 and TRBJ2-7, with D possibly being TRBD2 (6 bases). The CDR3 consists of 15 residues. Germline CDR1 is MGHDK and CDR2 is SYGVNS. The V end lost 5 bases, the J end lost 1 base, and 15 bases lay between the germline ends. This chain's CDR3 is CASSTLEGTSYEQYF. In nucleotides, the CDR3 is TGTGCCAGCAGTACCCTAGAGGGGACTTCCTACGAGCAGTACTTC.

The chain employs TRBV5-1 and TRBJ2-1; TRBD2 is a possible D gene (6 bases). The V end was cut by 0 bases, the J end by 0 bases, with 13 bases between. Germline V gene data show CDR1 as SGHRS and CDR2 as YFSETQ. This CDR3 is 17 amino acids long. The CDR3 DNA reads TGCGCCAGCAGCTTGGCCAAGGGCGGGATCTCCTACAATGAGCAGTTCTTC. Its protein product is CASSLAKGGISYNEQFF.

This clonotype was seen a handful of times. The chain couples TRBV5-6 to TRBJ2-7, with 7 positions matching TRBD1. Germline lookup yields CDR1 SGHDT and CDR2 YYEEEE. The CDR3 spans 14 residues. J was trimmed by 4 bases and V by 6 bases; bases with no gene match: 10. The CDR3: CASTSDRVGYEQYF. CDR3 in DNA: TGTGCCAGCACCTCAGACAGGGTAGGTTACGAGCAGTACTTC.

V and J are TRBV20-1 and TRBJ2-7; 11 bases are shared with TRBD2. The CDR3 is made up of 15 amino acids. Germline lookup yields CDR1 DFQATT and CDR2 SNEGSKA (reference sequence). J was trimmed by 4 bases and V by 2 bases; bases with no gene match: 7. In nucleotides, the CDR3 is TGCAGTGCTAGAACCGCGACTAGCGGGGTATACGAGCAGTACTTC. It is translated as CSARTATSGVYEQYF.

The rearrangement links TRBV2 to TRBJ2-5; D is perhaps TRBD1 or TRBD2 (5 bases each). The germline gives CDR1 SNHLY, CDR2 FYNNEI. This CDR3 has 15 amino acids. Trimming removed 5 bases from V and 2 bases from J, with 15 bases in between. CDR3 DNA sequence: TGTGCCAGCAGTCCGGGGCGCTCACTGCAAGAGACCCAGTACTTC. Residues: CASSPGRSLQETQYF.

The J gene is TRBJ2-5, the V gene TRBV20-1; TRBD1 aligns across 7 bases. Germline values: CDR1 DFQATT, CDR2 SNEGSKA (reference sequence). The CDR3 is 14 residues long. V was pared by 2 bases and J by 5 bases, with 8 bases of the junction left unmatched. The CDR3 nucleotides read TGCAGTGCTAGAACCGGGACAGCTCGCGAGACCCAGTACTTC. Translation gives CSARTGTARETQYF.

This clonotype was recorded many times. The V and J genes are TRBV20-1 and TRBJ2-7; D is ambiguous. V dropped 0 bases and J dropped 4 bases, with 13 bases sitting between them. CDR1 is DFQATT and CDR2 is SNEGSKA in the germline V gene (reference sequence). The CDR3 runs to 14 residues. The CDR3 DNA is TGCAGTGCTAGAGATCGGCAGGTTCGATACGAGCAGTACTTC. Translating it yields CSARDRQVRYEQYF.

The J gene is TRBJ2-1, the V gene TRBV29-1, with TRBD2 matching 11 bases. The CDR3 is 15 amino acids. J was trimmed by 7 bases and V by 5 bases; bases with no gene match: 10. Per germline, CDR1 SQVTM and CDR2 ANQGSEA. CDR3 sequence (DNA): TGCAGCGTTTCAGCACTAGCGGGAGAGAGAAATGAGCAGTTCTTC. Encoded protein: CSVSALAGERNEQFF.